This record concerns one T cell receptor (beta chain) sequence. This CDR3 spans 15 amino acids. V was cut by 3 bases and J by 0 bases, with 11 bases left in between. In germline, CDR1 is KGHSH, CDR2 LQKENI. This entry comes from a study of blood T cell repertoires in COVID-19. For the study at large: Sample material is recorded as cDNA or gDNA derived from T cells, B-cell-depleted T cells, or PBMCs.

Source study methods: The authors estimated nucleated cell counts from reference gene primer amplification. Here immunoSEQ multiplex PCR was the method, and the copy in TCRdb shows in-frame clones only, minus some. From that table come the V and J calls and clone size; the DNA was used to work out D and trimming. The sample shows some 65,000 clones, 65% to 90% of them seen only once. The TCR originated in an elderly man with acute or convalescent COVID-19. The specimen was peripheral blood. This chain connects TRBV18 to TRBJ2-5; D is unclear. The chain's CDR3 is CASSPNAAYQETQYF. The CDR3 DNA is TGTGCCAGCTCACCGAACGCTGCGTACCAAGAGACCCAGTACTTC.